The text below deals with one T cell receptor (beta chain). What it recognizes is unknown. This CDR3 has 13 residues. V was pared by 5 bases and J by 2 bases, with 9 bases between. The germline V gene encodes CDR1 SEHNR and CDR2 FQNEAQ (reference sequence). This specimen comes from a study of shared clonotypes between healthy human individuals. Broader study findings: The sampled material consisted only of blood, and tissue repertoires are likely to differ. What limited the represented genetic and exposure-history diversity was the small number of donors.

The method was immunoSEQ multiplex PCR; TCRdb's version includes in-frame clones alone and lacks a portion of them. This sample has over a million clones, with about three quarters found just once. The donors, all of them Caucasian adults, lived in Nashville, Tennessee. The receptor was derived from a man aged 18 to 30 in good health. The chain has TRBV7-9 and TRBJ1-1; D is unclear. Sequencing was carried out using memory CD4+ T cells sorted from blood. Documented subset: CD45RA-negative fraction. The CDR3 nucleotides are TGTGCCAGCAGCACCTCAGTTAACACTGAAGCTTTCTTT. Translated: CASSTSVNTEAFF.